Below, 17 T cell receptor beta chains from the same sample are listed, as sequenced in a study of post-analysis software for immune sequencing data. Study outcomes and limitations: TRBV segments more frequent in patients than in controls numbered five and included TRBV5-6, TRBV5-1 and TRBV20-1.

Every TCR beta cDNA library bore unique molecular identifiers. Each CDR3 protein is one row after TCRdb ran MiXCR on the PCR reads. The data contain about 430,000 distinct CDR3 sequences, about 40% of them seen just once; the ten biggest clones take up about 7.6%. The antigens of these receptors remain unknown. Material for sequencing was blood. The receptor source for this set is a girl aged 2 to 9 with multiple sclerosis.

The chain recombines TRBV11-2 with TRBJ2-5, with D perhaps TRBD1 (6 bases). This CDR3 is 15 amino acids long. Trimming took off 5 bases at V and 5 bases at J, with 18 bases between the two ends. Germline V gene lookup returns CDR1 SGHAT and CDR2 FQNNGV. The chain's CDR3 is CASSARDIRRETQYF. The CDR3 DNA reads TGTGCCAGCAGCGCCAGGGACATCCGGAGGGAGACCCAGTACTTC.

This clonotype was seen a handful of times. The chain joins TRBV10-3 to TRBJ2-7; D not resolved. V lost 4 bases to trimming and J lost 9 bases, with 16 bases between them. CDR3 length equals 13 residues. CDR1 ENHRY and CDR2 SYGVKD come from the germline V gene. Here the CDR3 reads CAISGGENTAQYF. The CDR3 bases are TGTGCCATCAGTGGCGGTGAGAATACGGCGCAGTACTTC.

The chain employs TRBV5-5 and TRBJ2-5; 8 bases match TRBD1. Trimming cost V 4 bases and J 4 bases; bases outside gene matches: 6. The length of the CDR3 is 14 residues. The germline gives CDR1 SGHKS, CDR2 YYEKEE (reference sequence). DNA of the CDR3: TGTGCCAGCAGCCCGGGGACAGGCGGAGAGACCCAGTACTTC. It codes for CASSPGTGGETQYF.

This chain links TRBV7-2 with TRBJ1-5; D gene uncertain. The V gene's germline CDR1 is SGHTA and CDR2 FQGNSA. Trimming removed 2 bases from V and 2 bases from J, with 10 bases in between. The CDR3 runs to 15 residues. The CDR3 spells CASSLSIGGNQPQHF. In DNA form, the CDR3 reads TGTGCCAGCAGCTTATCTATCGGTGGCAATCAGCCCCAGCATTTT.

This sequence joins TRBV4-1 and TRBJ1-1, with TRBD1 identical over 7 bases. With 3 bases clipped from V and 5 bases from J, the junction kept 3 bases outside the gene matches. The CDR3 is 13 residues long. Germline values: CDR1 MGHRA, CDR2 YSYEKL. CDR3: CASSHDRDTEAFF. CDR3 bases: TGCGCCAGCAGCCACGACAGGGATACTGAAGCTTTCTTT.

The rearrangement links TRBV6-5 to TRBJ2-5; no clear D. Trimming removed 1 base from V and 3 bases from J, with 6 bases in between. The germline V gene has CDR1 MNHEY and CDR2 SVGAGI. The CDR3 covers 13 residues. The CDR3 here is CASSYLGEETQYF. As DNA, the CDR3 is TGTGCCAGCAGTTACTTGGGTGAAGAGACCCAGTACTTC.

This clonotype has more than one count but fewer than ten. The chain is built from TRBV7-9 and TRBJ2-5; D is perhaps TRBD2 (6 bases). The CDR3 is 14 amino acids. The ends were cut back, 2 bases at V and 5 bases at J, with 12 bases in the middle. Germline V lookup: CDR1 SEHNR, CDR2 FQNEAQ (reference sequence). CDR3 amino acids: CASSLHSGGETQYF. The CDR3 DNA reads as TGTGCCAGCAGCTTACATTCCGGAGGGGAGACCCAGTACTTC.

CDR3 loop: CASSQLRKAGYEQYF. The CDR3 coding sequence is TGTGCCAGCAGCCAACTAAGGAAGGCCGGCTACGAGCAGTACTTC. The J gene is TRBJ2-5, the V gene TRBV7-8; unclear D gene. Judging by the DNA end, TRBJ2-7 fits better; the J call may be wrong. This CDR3 contains 15 residues. Looked up from germline, CDR1 is SGHVS and CDR2 is FQNEAQ.

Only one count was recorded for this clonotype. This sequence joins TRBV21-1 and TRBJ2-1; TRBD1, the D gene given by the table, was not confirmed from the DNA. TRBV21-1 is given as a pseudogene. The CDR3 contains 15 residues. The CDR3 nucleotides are TGTGCCAGCAGCAAATTCGGGACAGGGAGGGGTGAGCAGTTCTTC. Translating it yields CASSKFGTGRGEQFF.

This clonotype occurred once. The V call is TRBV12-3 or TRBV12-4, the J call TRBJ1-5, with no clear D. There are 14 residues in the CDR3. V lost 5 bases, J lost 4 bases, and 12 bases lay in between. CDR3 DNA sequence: TGTGCCAGCAGTCGGGCCGCCATAAATCAGCCCCAGCATTTT. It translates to CASSRAAINQPQHF.

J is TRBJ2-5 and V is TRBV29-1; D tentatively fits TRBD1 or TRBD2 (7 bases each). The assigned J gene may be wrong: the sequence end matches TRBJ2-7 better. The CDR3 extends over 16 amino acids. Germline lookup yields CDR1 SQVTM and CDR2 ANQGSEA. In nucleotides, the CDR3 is TGCAGCGTTGAAAATGGGCGTGGACAGGCGGGGGACGAGCAGTACTTC. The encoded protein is CSVENGRGQAGDEQYF.

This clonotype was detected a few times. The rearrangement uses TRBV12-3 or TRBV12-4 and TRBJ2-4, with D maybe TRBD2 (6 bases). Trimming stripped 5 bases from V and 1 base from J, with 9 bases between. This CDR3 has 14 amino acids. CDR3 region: CASSIGGAKNIQYF. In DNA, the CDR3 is TGTGCCAGCAGTATTGGGGGGGCCAAAAACATTCAGTACTTC.

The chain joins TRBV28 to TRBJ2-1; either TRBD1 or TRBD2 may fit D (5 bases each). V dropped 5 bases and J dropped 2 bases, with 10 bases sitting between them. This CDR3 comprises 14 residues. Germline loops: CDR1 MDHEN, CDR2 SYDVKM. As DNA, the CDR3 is TGTGCCAGCAGTCCCAGGGACCCCTACAATGAGCAGTTCTTC. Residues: CASSPRDPYNEQFF.

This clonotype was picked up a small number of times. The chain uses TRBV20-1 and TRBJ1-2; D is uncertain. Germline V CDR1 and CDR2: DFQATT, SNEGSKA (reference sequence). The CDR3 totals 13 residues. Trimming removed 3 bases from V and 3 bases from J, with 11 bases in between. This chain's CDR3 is CSARLRSHYGYTF. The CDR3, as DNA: TGCAGTGCTAGGTTACGTTCGCACTATGGCTACACCTTC.

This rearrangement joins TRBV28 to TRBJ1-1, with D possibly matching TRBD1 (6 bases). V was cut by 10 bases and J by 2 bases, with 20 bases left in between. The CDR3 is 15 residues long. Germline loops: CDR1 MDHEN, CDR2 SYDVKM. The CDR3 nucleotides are TGTGCCAACAGCAACCCCGGACAGAGTAACACTGAAGCTTTCTTT. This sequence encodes CANSNPGQSNTEAFF.

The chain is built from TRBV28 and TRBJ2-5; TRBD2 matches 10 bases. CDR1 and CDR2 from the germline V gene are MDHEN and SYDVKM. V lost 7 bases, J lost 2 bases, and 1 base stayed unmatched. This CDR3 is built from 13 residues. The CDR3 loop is CASKLAGQETQYF. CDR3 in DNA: TGTGCCAGCAAACTAGCGGGACAAGAGACCCAGTACTTC.

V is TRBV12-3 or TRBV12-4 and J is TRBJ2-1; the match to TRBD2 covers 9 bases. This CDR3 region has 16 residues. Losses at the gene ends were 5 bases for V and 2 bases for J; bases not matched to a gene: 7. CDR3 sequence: CASSPTSGRTYNEQFF. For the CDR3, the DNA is TGTGCCAGCAGTCCGACTAGCGGACGCACCTACAATGAGCAGTTCTTC.